This record concerns one T cell receptor beta chain sequence. The CDR3 extends over 16 amino acids. V was clipped by 4 bases and J by 1 base; unmatched bases: 3. Germline CDR1 and CDR2: SGHAT and FQNNGV. TCRdb recomputed calls from the RACE reads with MiXCR, one row per CDR3 protein. Of approximately 60,000 distinct CDR3 sequences listed, around 10% are singletons. The time point was: pre-sensitization, week 0. Described treatment: therapeutic diphenylcyclopropenone sensitization with weekly scalp DPC. The data were taken from a study of human T cells and chemical hapten exposure. The source material was whole blood, sampled in connection with sensitization to the hapten diphenylcyclopropenone (DPC). The TCR was taken from a woman between 40 and 55 years old with alopecia areata. Some clones in this sample may be carry-over from other donors' samples. The chain employs TRBV11-2 and TRBJ2-5; TRBD2 matches at 13 bases. The chain's CDR3 is CASSSGTSGIQETQYF. DNA of the CDR3: TGTGCCAGCAGCTCCGGGACTAGCGGGATCCAAGAGACCCAGTACTTC.